The T cell receptor (beta chain) described here comes from a study of cytomegalovirus exposure and HLA in healthy donors. The CDR3 consists of 18 residues. In this sample, this clone turned up once. Use of 60 Vbeta and 13 Jbeta primers characterized the PCR. Profiled with immunoSEQ multiplex PCR; TCRdb holds only in-frame clones, not every one. The table records 200,000 or so clones, roughly 88% of them present only once. Sequencing was done on a sample of PBMCs. The source is a boy aged 2 to 9 in good health and CMV-seronegative. This rearrangement joins TRBV1 to TRBJ2-5; TRBD2 is taken as the D call from the table, unchecked against the DNA. TRBV1 is a listed pseudogene. CDR3 sequence (DNA): TGCACCAGCAGCCAAAAGGGGACTAGCGGGAGGGCCAAAGAGACCCAGTACTTC. Translated, it gives CTSSQKGTSGRAKETQYF.